The rows below give T cell receptor beta chains drawn from one sample of a study of blood T cell repertoires in COVID-19. Here immunoSEQ multiplex PCR was the method, and the copy in TCRdb shows in-frame clones only, minus some. The profile shows about 46,000 clones, 80% to 90% of them singletons. Material for sequencing was peripheral blood. The receptors were sampled from a human donor with active COVID-19. The donor label of this sample is uncertain. Both conserved end residues are part of each CDR3. The order of the fields is clone size, D gene, J gene, V gene, CDR3 DNA, CDR3 protein. A D gene is named only where the DNA matches it firmly. A row's size may be missing; if present it is once, few, many or a size class.

-,-,TRBJ2-1,TRBV7-3,TGTGCCAGCAGCTCGAGAGAGGCGGGTGAGCAGTTCTTC,CASSSREAGEQFF
-,TRBD2,TRBJ2-4,TRBV6-2/TRBV6-3,TGTGCCAGCAGTTACATGGCGGGAGTTACGGCCAAAAACATTCAGTACTTC,CASSYMAGVTAKNIQYF
-,TRBD2,TRBJ2-2,TRBV5-1,TGCGCCAGCAGCCCGGCGGGAGTCACCGGGGAGCTGTTTTTT,CASSPAGVTGELFF
-,TRBD1,TRBJ2-7,TRBV5-6,TGTGCCAGCAGCGGGACAGGGGGAAGGGAGCAGTACTTC,CASSGTGGREQYF
-,TRBD2,TRBJ2-3,TRBV19,TGTGCCAGTAGGCCGGGACTAGACCCAGATACGCAGTATTTT,CASRPGLDPDTQYF
-,TRBD1,TRBJ2-7,TRBV7-9,TGTGCCAGCAGCACGACCCCCGGGACAGTATACTACGAGCAGTACTTC,CASSTTPGTVYYEQYF
-,-,TRBJ2-6,TRBV11-2,TGTGCCAGCAGCTTAGATGCGGGGTCCCGGATGTCTGGGGCCAACGTCCTGACTTTC,CASSLDAGSRMSGANVLTF
few,-,TRBJ1-5,TRBV3-1/TRBV3-2,TGTGCCAGCAGCCAAGTGGCAACCAATCAGCCCCAGCATTTT,CASSQVATNQPQHF
-,TRBD2,TRBJ2-2,TRBV7-2,TGTGCCAGCAGGTTCGGACTAGCGGGAGCAGCCGGGGAGCTGTTTTTT,CASRFGLAGAAGELFF
-,-,TRBJ2-1,TRBV10-2,TGCGCCAGCAGTGAAGGGGATGAGCAGTTCTTC,CASSEGDEQFF
-,TRBD1,TRBJ2-5,TRBV2,TGTGCCAGCAGGAAGACAGGGGAAGAGACCCAGTACTTC,CASRKTGEETQYF
-,-,TRBJ2-1,TRBV4-1,TGCGCCAGCAGCCAAGAACAGGGCATTGAGCAGTTCTTC,CASSQEQGIEQFF
-,-,TRBJ1-1,TRBV2,TGTGCCAGCAGTGGTAGTCACACTGAAGCTTTCTTT,CASSGSHTEAFF
-,TRBD1,TRBJ1-6,TRBV27,TGTGCCAGCAGTTCTAGACAGGGCTATTCACCCCTCCACTTT,CASSSRQGYSPLHF
-,-,TRBJ2-6,TRBV12-2,TGTGCAAGTCGCCGACAGGAATCCTACTCTGGGGCCAACGTCCTGACTTTC,CASRRQESYSGANVLTF
-,-,TRBJ2-2,TRBV27,TGTGCCAGCAGTTTATCTTCGGTTCCCGGGGAGCTGTTTTTT,CASSLSSVPGELFF
-,-,TRBJ1-5,TRBV20-1,TGCAGTGCTAGTGGGGCAGAGTATCAGCCCCAGCATTTT,CSASGAEYQPQHF
-,TRBD1,TRBJ2-7,TRBV10-3,TGTGCCATCAGTGGGAGACAGGGGGAGAGTGTCGAGCAGTACTTC,CAISGRQGESVEQYF
-,TRBD1,TRBJ1-1,TRBV28,TGTGCCAGCAGTTATGGTCACAGGGGGTCCACTGAAGCTTTCTTT,CASSYGHRGSTEAFF
-,TRBD1,TRBJ1-1,TRBV2,TGTGCCAGCACCTTGACAGGGAGTCAGGGTACTGAAGCTTTCTTT,CASTLTGSQGTEAFF
-,TRBD2,TRBJ2-1,TRBV7-3,TGTGCCAGCAGCGTAACTAGCGGGGATTACAATGAGCAGTTCTTC,CASSVTSGDYNEQFF
-,-,TRBJ1-1,TRBV30,TGTGCCTGGTCTACGGCGGTGAACACTGAAGCTTTCTTT,CAWSTAVNTEAFF
-,TRBD1,TRBJ2-1,TRBV18,TGTGCCAGCTCTACCCGGACAGGCAATGAGCAGTTCTTC,CASSTRTGNEQFF